This T cell receptor (beta chain) was identified in a study of cytomegalovirus exposure and HLA in healthy donors. 60 Vbeta and 13 Jbeta primers were used in PCR. This table comes from immunoSEQ multiplex PCR, and its TCRdb copy is limited to in-frame clones, with some not included. The sample totals around 53,000 clones. The receptor comes from a male donor in good health and CMV-seropositive. The specimen sequenced was PBMCs.

The CDR3 loop is CATSRALQGYGYTF. CDR3 DNA sequence: TGTGCCACCAGCAGAGCACTTCAGGGGTATGGCTACACCTTC. The chain links TRBV15 to TRBJ1-2; TRBD1 is a possible D gene (6 bases). Trimming shortened V by 1 base and J by 5 bases, and 11 bases separated the two germline ends. In germline, CDR1 is LNHNV, CDR2 YYDKDF (reference sequence). This CDR3 is 14 amino acids long.